This T cell receptor (beta chain) stems from a study of T-cell reconstitution after alpha-beta-depleted transplantation in children. Broader study findings: Newly produced T cells mostly provided counts and TCRbeta diversity after one year, as hyperexpanded clones declined.

Unique molecular identifiers tagged the TCRbeta library. MiXCR, applied by TCRdb to the PCR reads, yields one record per CDR3 protein. This sample has 330,000 or so distinct CDR3 sequences, with approximately 7.3% found just once. CDR3 size: 17 residues. The V gene end was trimmed by 2 bases and the J gene end by 9 bases; junction bases not matched to a gene: 16. Germline-derived CDR1 and CDR2 are MNHEY and SMNVEV (reference sequence). In its sample, this clonotype was seen many times. Its antigen is still unknown. The input for sequencing was peripheral blood, taken 360 days after TCRalphabeta/CD19-depleted stem cell transplant. This chain links TRBV27 with TRBJ2-1; 7 positions match TRBD2. The clonotype was recovered from a female patient aged 2 to 10 who had a stem cell transplant for Fanconi anemia, so the T cells may come from the graft donor. CDR3: CASSLRRLASYSAEQFF. The DNA of the CDR3 is TGTGCCAGCAGTTTAAGGCGACTAGCCAGCTATTCGGCTGAGCAGTTCTTC.